The sequence of this T cell receptor beta chain was determined in a study of T cell repertoires in cytomegalovirus infection (dated by TCRdb to the late 2010s). Turning to the overall study: Donor HLA type was relevant to the analysis, because carriage of CMV infection together with the matching HLA type was indicated by public TCR beta signatures. The full study reports these points: Carriers of CMV infection plus the relevant HLA type were discriminated by the cumulative frequency of public TCR beta family members in the study cohort and in an independent roughly 380-donor cohort. The ex vivo response was dominated by HLA-C-restricted CMV-specific TCR beta clonotypes, which also provided the single most frequent clonotype in two of eight donors.

The CDR3 covers 14 residues, taking in both the cysteine and the phenylalanine. The only DNA kept is the CDR3, 42 bases in frame from the first base. The germline V gene encodes CDR1 SGHTA and CDR2 FQGTGA. V and J lose 5 bases and 6 bases, and a span of 17 bases separates them. Reads for this sample came from an Illumina HiSeq 1500. TCRdb itself trimmed the public reads at Q25 with fastp, ran MiXCR and retained productive beta chains. Identical CDR3 protein sequences are pooled into one entry, listed with their most common genes and DNA. Recorded for this sample are 180,000 or so distinct CDR3 sequences; 17% of them occurred a single time. About 25% of the sample is taken by the ten largest. About this clonotype: The antigen this receptor binds is unknown. Base qualities are missing; no much larger clone stands one base away.

The sequence derives from a human donor in good health (CMV status not recorded). Some clones in this sample may be carry-over from other donors' samples. The chain employs TRBV7-3 and TRBJ2-7, with no confident D gene call. Sequenced: CD8+ T cells from PBMCs. The DNA reads as follows: TGTGCCAGCAGCGCCCCCAACAGACCGACCGAGCAGTACTTC. Its product reads: CASSAPNRPTEQYF.